The clone carrying this T cell receptor beta chain was seen a few times. Its matching antigen is unknown. This record comes from a study of response to subunit inactivated influenza vaccine. Broader study findings: Authors proposed each seasonal influenza vaccination draws in few new T cells.

V was pared by 7 bases and J by 3 bases, with 12 bases of the junction left unmatched. CDR1 is MDHEN, CDR2 SYDVKM, per germline. This CDR3 spans 16 amino acids. MiXCR, run by TCRdb on the RT-PCR reads, gives a single entry per CDR3 protein. The table includes approximately 160,000 distinct CDR3 sequences, over 8.5% detected once. Sequencing was performed on CD8+ T cells sorted from PBMCs, taken around 25 months after vaccination. This sequence joins TRBV28 and TRBJ2-3, with 8 nucleotides matching TRBD2. The clonotype comes from a man between 50 and 69 years old who received an inactivated influenza vaccine. The chain's CDR3 is CASIEAGSGITDTQYF. As DNA, the CDR3 is TGTGCCAGCATAGAGGCAGGTAGCGGGATAACAGATACGCAGTATTTT.